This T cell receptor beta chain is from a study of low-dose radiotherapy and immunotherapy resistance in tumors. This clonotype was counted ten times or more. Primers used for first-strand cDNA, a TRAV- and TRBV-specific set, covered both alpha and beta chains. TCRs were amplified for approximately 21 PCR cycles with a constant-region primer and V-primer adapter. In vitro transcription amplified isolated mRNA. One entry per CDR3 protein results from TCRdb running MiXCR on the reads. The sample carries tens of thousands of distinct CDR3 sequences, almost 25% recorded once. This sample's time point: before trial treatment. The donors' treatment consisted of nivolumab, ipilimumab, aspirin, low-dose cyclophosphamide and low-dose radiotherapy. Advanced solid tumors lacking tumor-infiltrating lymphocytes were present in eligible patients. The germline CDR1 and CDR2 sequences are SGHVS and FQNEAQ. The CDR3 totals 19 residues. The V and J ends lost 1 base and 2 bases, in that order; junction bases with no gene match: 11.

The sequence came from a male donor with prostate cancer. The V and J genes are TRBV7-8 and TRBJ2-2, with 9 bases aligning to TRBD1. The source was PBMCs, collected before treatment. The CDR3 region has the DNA TGTGCCAGCAGCTTAGTAGGACCCGGGACAGGGAAAAACACCGGGGAGCTGTTTTTT. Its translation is CASSLVGPGTGKNTGELFF.